Sequencing of this TCR beta chain was carried out in a study of cytomegalovirus exposure and HLA in healthy donors. As for the study in general: Falling in the Caucasian-associated ancestry cluster were 81% of under 450 genotyped donors.

When sampled, the donors appeared nominally healthy, though they likely had unrecorded immune exposures. Study findings and constraints: For most subjects, TCR beta sequences were reported to predict HLA-A and HLA-B alleles with accuracy.

PCR involved 60 Vbeta and 13 Jbeta primers. In the study's own analysis: Among the unique TCR beta chains that a later analysis counted, roughly 80 million in all, 10 million to 13 million were shared. TCRdb keeps only in-frame clones here, not all; method: immunoSEQ multiplex PCR. V, J and clone size derive from that table, while D and trimming were established from the DNA sequence. In total, the table holds approximately 72,000 clones. A word on this clone: As yet, its antigen is unknown.

Trimming removed 6 bases from V and 5 bases from J; junction bases left unmatched: 4. The germline V gene encodes CDR1 MNHEY and CDR2 SVGAGI. CDR3 length: 14 amino acids. The rearrangement uses TRBV6-5 and TRBJ2-3; 11 positions agree with TRBD2. This sequence was found in a man between 35 and 55 years old in good health and CMV-seronegative. Sample: PBMCs. This chain's CDR3 is CASSPLAGGDTQYF. CDR3 DNA: TGTGCCAGCAGCCCCCTAGCGGGGGGAGATACGCAGTATTTT.